Following are 22 T cell receptor beta chains from one sample sequenced in a study of T cell clonality in common variable immunodeficiency. Generated by immunoSEQ multiplex PCR, the TCRdb table keeps only in-frame clones and is missing some. Reported are approximately 81,000 clones, none seen only once; the ten largest carry approximately 0.8%. Sequenced input: peripheral blood mononuclear cells. The receptors shown here come from a person between 18 and 75 years old in good health.

This clone was detected many times. The read stops 3 residues short of the end of the CDR3; the missing end is completed from the germline J gene. The rearrangement joins TRBV11-2 to TRBJ2-1, with D possibly being TRBD1 (6 bases). There are 15 residues in the CDR3. Germline V gives CDR1 SGHAT, CDR2 FQNNGV. V was cut by 5 bases and J by 5 bases, with 16 bases left in between. The covered CDR3 bases are TGTGCCAGCAGCGTACCCCGGGACAAAGACAATGAG. Amino acid sequence: CASSVPRDKDNE. The full CDR3 is CASSVPRDKDNEQFF.

This clone was seen repeatedly, ten times or more. The CDR3 end falls 3 residues outside the read, so it is completed with the germline J gene. The V and J genes are TRBV5-1 and TRBJ2-7; D may be TRBD2 (6 bases). V lost 2 bases to trimming and J lost 0 bases, with 12 bases between them. CDR3 length: 15 residues. Germline V gene sequence: CDR1 SGHRS, CDR2 YFSETQ. CDR3 loop: CASSFGGMISYEQYF. Incomplete CDR3 DNA: TGCGCCAGCAGCTTCGGCGGGATGATCTCCTACGAG.

This clone appeared many times. The read finishes 3 residues shy of the CDR3 end, and the germline J gene is used to complete it. J is TRBJ1-1 and V is TRBV6-1, with D possibly TRBD1 on 6 matching bases. V lost 0 bases and J 7 bases, leaving 21 bases between the germline ends. The germline V gene encodes CDR1 MNHNS and CDR2 SASEGT. The CDR3 extends over 17 amino acids. Incomplete CDR3 DNA: TGTGCCAGCAGTGAAGCGAGAACAACAGGGAGTAGGAATGAA. Protein sequence: CASSEARTTGSRNE. In full, the CDR3 is CASSEARTTGSRNEAFF.

This clone was recorded at least ten times. The read ends 3 residues before the CDR3 terminus; that terminus is restored from the germline J gene. The rearrangement uses TRBV5-1 and TRBJ2-1; D remains unclear. Trimming took 0 bases from V and 5 from J, leaving 9 bases between them. The CDR3 consists of 14 residues. Germline V gene data show CDR1 as SGHRS and CDR2 as YFSETQ. The covered CDR3 bases are TGCGCCAGCAGCTTGGACTCTAATAACAATGAG. Translating it yields CASSLDSNNNE. The full CDR3 protein is CASSLDSNNNEQFF. Using reference TRBV5-1 and TRBJ2-1 for the parts outside the CDR3, the full variable domain is KAGVTQTPRYLIKTRGQQVTLSCSPISGHRSVSWYQQTPGQGLQFLFEYFSETQRNKGNFPGRFSGRQFSNSRSEMNVSTLELGDSALYLCASSLDSNNNEQFFGPGTRLTVL.

The table lists this clone with many counts. The read is 3 residues too short to cover the CDR3 end, so that end is filled in from the germline J gene. The chain carries TRBV2 and TRBJ2-7, with 9 bases aligning to TRBD2. The V segment lost 1 base and the J segment 2 bases; nucleotides outside the gene matches: 3. Germline V lookup: CDR1 SNHLY, CDR2 FYNNEI. The CDR3 has 15 amino acids. The covered CDR3 bases are TGTGCCAGCAGTGAAGGGGCGGGAGGGCCCTACGAG. It yields the protein CASSEGAGGPYE. The full CDR3 sequence reads CASSEGAGGPYEQYF.

At least ten counts were recorded for this clone. The read ends 3 residues early relative to the CDR3; the germline J gene fills the gap. The rearrangement uses TRBV19 and TRBJ2-3, with 7 bases that match TRBD2. Unmatched junction bases numbered 4, after V lost 3 bases and J lost 4 bases. The CDR3 has 14 residues. Germline V gives CDR1 LNHDA, CDR2 SQIVND (reference sequence). The CDR3 sequence: CASSIAGVADTQYF. CDR3 DNA (partial): TGTGCCAGTAGTATTGCGGGAGTGGCAGATACG.

This clone appeared many times. The CDR3 end falls 3 residues outside the read, so it is completed with the germline J gene. This chain connects TRBV7-3 to TRBJ2-5; 7 bases map to TRBD1. J lost 1 base, V lost 5 bases, and 10 bases had no gene match. The CDR3 totals 16 residues. Germline V gene data show CDR1 as SGHTA and CDR2 as FQGTGA. The CDR3 DNA, read in part, is TGTGCCAGCAGCCCAGGGACAGTGAGAACCCAAGAGACC. Its translation is CASSPGTVRTQET. The full CDR3 protein is CASSPGTVRTQETQYF.

This clone was counted many times. The sequenced part of the CDR3 DNA is TGTGCCAGTAGGGCGGGGCCCCTCTACGAG. It codes for CASRAGPLYE. From start to end, the CDR3 is CASRAGPLYEQYF. The chain has TRBV19 and TRBJ2-7; possibly TRBD2 for D (6 bases). The CDR3 extends 3 residues past the end of the read, so its final part is completed from the germline J gene. V lost 6 bases and J lost 3, with 12 bases in between. The germline CDR1 and CDR2 sequences are LNHDA and SQIVND (reference sequence). The CDR3 is 13 amino acids.

This clone was seen repeatedly, ten times or more. The read terminates 3 residues ahead of where the CDR3 ends, so the germline J gene completes it. The chain combines TRBV7-2 with TRBJ2-7; 12 bases are a match to TRBD1. The germline gives CDR1 SGHTA, CDR2 FQGNSA. The CDR3 is 15 residues long. Germline trimming cut 6 bases from V and 5 bases from J; bases unmatched to any gene: 8. The CDR3 region is CASRLDGTGGHEQYF. The sequenced part of the CDR3 DNA is TGTGCCAGCAGACTCGACGGGACAGGGGGCCACGAG.

Many counts were recorded for this clone. The CDR3 end lies 3 residues beyond the end of the read and is filled in from the germline J gene. This rearrangement joins TRBV18 to TRBJ2-3; 9 bases are a match to TRBD2. The trim removed 4 bases at V and 2 bases at J, leaving 7 bases unmatched. The CDR3 totals 16 residues. Germline assignment: CDR1 KGHSH and CDR2 LQKENI. CDR3 bases read: TGTGCCAGCTCACGTGCCGCTAGCGGGAACACAGATACG. This codes for CASSRAASGNTDT. From start to end, the CDR3 is CASSRAASGNTDTQYF.

On this clone: Coverage ceases 3 residues before the CDR3 finishes, and the germline J gene fills in the end. The chain joins TRBV19 to TRBJ1-1; weak D call: TRBD1 (5 bases). The CDR3 is 15 residues long. The germline CDR1 and CDR2 sequences are LNHDA and SQIVND (reference sequence). The CDR3 bases that were read are TGTGCCAGTCAAGCCCCGACCCCTCGAACCGGGGGA. It is translated as CASQAPTPRTGG. The full CDR3 protein reads CASQAPTPRTGGAFF.

This clone was counted a few times. The read stops 3 residues short of the end of the CDR3; the missing end is completed from the germline J gene. This chain links TRBV11-1 with TRBJ2-7, with 7 bases identical to TRBD2. V was clipped by 3 bases and J by 4 bases; unmatched bases: 6. Per germline, CDR1 SGHAT and CDR2 FQDESV (reference sequence). The length of the CDR3 is 14 residues. This CDR3 reads CASSLTSSLYEQYF. The part of the CDR3 DNA that was read is TGTGCCAGCAGCTTGACTAGCTCACTATACGAG.

This clone has at least ten counts. With the read ending 3 residues before the CDR3 end, the germline J gene is used to fill in that end. The chain joins TRBV15 to TRBJ2-2; D is perhaps TRBD1 (5 bases). The CDR3 runs to 19 residues. Trimming took 4 bases from V and 1 from J, leaving 22 bases between them. The germline V gene encodes CDR1 LNHNV and CDR2 YYDKDF (reference sequence). The CDR3 bases that were read are TGTGCCACCAGCAAGTTGCAGGTTGGGGCCGAGAAGAACACCGGGGAG. This encodes CATSKLQVGAEKNTGE. In full, the CDR3 is CATSKLQVGAEKNTGELFF.

This clone was found many times. The CDR3 end lies 3 residues beyond the end of the read and is filled in from the germline J gene. The chain carries TRBV20-1 and TRBJ2-1; TRBD2 matches at 8 bases. Germline CDR1 and CDR2: DFQATT and SNEGSKA (reference sequence). Losses at the gene ends were 7 bases for V and 4 bases for J; bases not matched to a gene: 9. The CDR3 covers 14 residues. Incomplete CDR3 DNA: TGCAGTGGAGGCCCTCAGCGGGGGTACAATGAG. Translating it yields CSGGPQRGYNE. The full CDR3 protein reads CSGGPQRGYNEQFF.

On this clone itself: This likely reflects a read error, since a far larger clone is one base away. The read terminates 3 residues ahead of where the CDR3 ends, so the germline J gene completes it. This sequence joins TRBV19 and TRBJ2-5, with TRBD1 matching over 8 bases. This CDR3 contains 13 residues. Germline CDR1 is LNHDA and CDR2 is SQIVND (reference sequence). The CDR3 loop reads CACSPGGAETQYF. CDR3 DNA, as far as it was read: TGTGCCTGTAGCCCAGGGGGCGCGGAGACC.

This clone was seen many times. The CDR3 end lies 3 residues beyond the end of the read and is filled in from the germline J gene. The chain employs TRBV5-1 and TRBJ2-1; D is unclear. Germline assignment: CDR1 SGHRS and CDR2 YFSETQ. This CDR3 contains 16 residues. Trimming took off 0 bases at V and 2 bases at J, with 12 bases between the two ends. CDR3 bases read: TGCGCCAGCAGCTTGGAGGTCGGTCAGGCCTACAATGAG. This sequence encodes CASSLEVGQAYNE. The whole CDR3 protein is CASSLEVGQAYNEQFF. The variable domain in full, completed from reference TRBV5-1 and TRBJ2-1, reads KAGVTQTPRYLIKTRGQQVTLSCSPISGHRSVSWYQQTPGQGLQFLFEYFSETQRNKGNFPGRFSGRQFSNSRSEMNVSTLELGDSALYLCASSLEVGQAYNEQFFGPGTRLTVL.

The sample holds many counts of this clone. The read halts 3 residues ahead of the CDR3 end, with the missing end drawn from the germline J gene. The chain joins TRBV11-2 to TRBJ2-7; D is ambiguous. The CDR3 totals 15 residues. The germline V gene has CDR1 SGHAT and CDR2 FQNNGV. V lost 0 bases, J lost 0 bases, and 9 bases lay in between. The CDR3 here is CASSLDSSSSYEQYF. CDR3 bases read: TGTGCCAGCAGCTTAGATAGTTCTAGCTCCTACGAG.

This clone was counted at least ten times. The CDR3 region is CSVAAGTGGRTEAFF. The part of the CDR3 DNA that was read is TGCAGCGTTGCCGCCGGGACAGGGGGGAGGACTGAA. This chain joins TRBV29-1 and TRBJ1-1; 11 bases agree with TRBD1. The CDR3 end lies 3 residues beyond the end of the read and is filled in from the germline J gene. CDR3 length equals 15 residues. Trimming took 4 bases from V and 5 from J; bases not matched to a gene: 9. Germline CDR1 is SQVTM and CDR2 is ANQGSEA.

This clone was seen many times. The sequenced fragment ends 3 residues before the CDR3 boundary, so the rest is inferred from the germline J gene. V is TRBV11-2 and J is TRBJ1-4, with D maybe TRBD1 (5 bases). This CDR3 spans 15 amino acids. The V and J ends lost 4 bases and 8 bases respectively, with 17 bases between them. Germline V gene data show CDR1 as SGHAT and CDR2 as FQNNGV. CDR3 bases read: TGTGCCAGCAGCTGGGGGACTCCAGTGGCAGAAAAA. Translation: CASSWGTPVAEK. The complete CDR3 reads CASSWGTPVAEKLFF.

In the case of this clone: The sequenced fragment ends 3 residues before the CDR3 boundary, so the rest is inferred from the germline J gene. The chain couples TRBV19 to TRBJ1-1; 9 bases are shared with TRBD1. Germline V gene lookup returns CDR1 LNHDA and CDR2 SQIVND (reference sequence). The CDR3 sequence is 12 residues long. Trimming cost V 8 bases and J 3 bases; bases outside gene matches: 1. The CDR3 bases that were read are TGTGCCAGTGGACAGGGGTACACTGAA. Amino acids: CASGQGYTE. The CDR3, in full, reads CASGQGYTEAFF.

This clone was found many times. Incomplete CDR3 DNA: TGTGCCAGCAGCTTCTTAGGAGGGACTGAA. Protein product: CASSFLGGTE. The whole CDR3 region reads CASSFLGGTEAFF. V gene TRBV7-9 combines with J gene TRBJ1-1, with D unclear. Read data end 3 residues before the CDR3 end; the end is taken from the germline J gene. This CDR3 region has 13 residues. Germline V gene lookup returns CDR1 SEHNR and CDR2 FQNEAQ (reference sequence). V dropped 3 bases and J dropped 5 bases, with 10 bases sitting between them.

This clone was picked up many times. The read gets to within 3 residues of the CDR3 end, and the germline J gene fills in the rest. The V call is TRBV20-1, the J call TRBJ2-3, with TRBD2 matching over 9 bases. The CDR3 is 15 residues long. The germline gives CDR1 DFQATT, CDR2 SNEGSKA (reference sequence). V dropped 6 bases and J dropped 6; count of bases not matched to a gene: 13. Here the CDR3 reads CSANAPGLAGDTQYF. CDR3 DNA, as far as it was read: TGCAGTGCGAACGCACCGGGACTAGCAGGCGATACG.